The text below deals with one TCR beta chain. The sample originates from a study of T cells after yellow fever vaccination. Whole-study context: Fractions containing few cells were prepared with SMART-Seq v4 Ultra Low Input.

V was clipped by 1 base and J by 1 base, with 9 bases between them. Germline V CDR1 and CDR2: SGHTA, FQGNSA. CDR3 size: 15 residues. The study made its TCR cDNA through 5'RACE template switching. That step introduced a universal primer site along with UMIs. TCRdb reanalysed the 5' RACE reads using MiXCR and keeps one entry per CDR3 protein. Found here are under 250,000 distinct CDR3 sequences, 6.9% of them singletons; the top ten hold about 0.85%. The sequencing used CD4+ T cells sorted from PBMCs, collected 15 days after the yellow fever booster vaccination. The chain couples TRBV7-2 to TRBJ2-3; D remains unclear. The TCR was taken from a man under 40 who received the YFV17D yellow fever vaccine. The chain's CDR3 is CASSLVGKGTDTQYF. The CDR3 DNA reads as TGTGCCAGCAGCTTAGTGGGGAAGGGCACAGATACGCAGTATTTT.